This entry lists 18 T cell receptor beta chains sequenced from one sample in a study of a mutant IDH1 vaccine in newly diagnosed glioma. Described time point: baseline, week 1 (first vaccination visit). Treatment indicated: pre-vaccination baseline after standard-of-care therapy. Here immunoSEQ multiplex PCR was the method, and the copy in TCRdb shows in-frame clones only, minus some. The table lists 55,000 to 70,000 clones, around 86% of them singletons. The sample consisted of PBMCs, taken from a glioma patient treated with radiotherapy, temozolomide or both. These receptors were taken from a young man with glioma.

V is TRBV2 and J is TRBJ2-5; D gene uncertain. The V end lost 4 bases, the J end lost 5 bases, and 5 bases lay between the germline ends. The CDR3 consists of 11 residues. CDR1 is SNHLY, CDR2 FYNNEI, per germline. As DNA, the CDR3 is TGTGCCAGCAGTGTTAGGGAGACCCAGTACTTC. This translates into CASSVRETQYF. Full variable domain (rest looked up from reference TRBV2 and TRBJ2-5): EPEVTQTPSHQVTQMGQEVILRCVPISNHLYFYWYRQILGQKVEFLVSFYNNEISEKSEIFDDQFSVERPDGSNFTLKIRSTKLEDSAMYFCASSVRETQYFGPGTRLLVL.

The gene calls are TRBV7-9 and TRBJ2-3; D is unclear. V dropped 1 base and J dropped 4 bases, with 6 bases sitting between them. CDR1 is SEHNR and CDR2 is FQNEAQ in the germline V gene (reference sequence). The CDR3 runs 13 residues. The CDR3 sequence is CASSLVGPDTQYF. CDR3 coding DNA: TGTGCCAGCAGCTTAGTCGGCCCAGATACGCAGTATTTT.

This rearrangement joins TRBV19 to TRBJ2-6, with 7 bases matching TRBD1. This CDR3 is built from 17 residues. The J segment lost 0 bases and the V segment lost 4 bases, leaving 6 bases of the junction unmatched. CDR1 is LNHDA and CDR2 is SQIVND in the germline V gene (reference sequence). The CDR3 is CASSTRQGSSGANVLTF. The CDR3 region has the DNA TGTGCCAGTAGTACCCGACAGGGATCCTCTGGGGCCAACGTCCTGACTTTC.

The CDR3 DNA reads TGTGCCACCAGCACAGGGCAAGGGTACGAGCAGTACTTC. This encodes CATSTGQGYEQYF. This chain joins TRBV15 and TRBJ2-7, with TRBD1 as a possible D gene (5 bases). The CDR3 is 13 amino acids. Germline CDR1 is LNHNV and CDR2 is YYDKDF (reference sequence). Trimming removed 4 bases at V and 4 bases at J, with 11 bases between.

The chain has TRBV15 and TRBJ2-5; 9 bases align to TRBD1. The CDR3 spans 16 residues. Germline CDR1 and CDR2: LNHNV and YYDKDF (reference sequence). V trimming: 5 bases; J trimming: 3 bases; junction bases outside the gene matches: 10. For the CDR3, the DNA is TGTGCCACCAGCTCGGGACAGGGTGGAAGTAAAGAGACCCAGTACTTC. Protein: CATSSGQGGSKETQYF. Looking up the rest from reference TRBV15 and TRBJ2-5 gives the full variable domain: DAMVIQNPRYQVTQFGKPVTLSCSQTLNHNVMYWYQQKSSQAPKLLFHYYDKDFNNEADTPDNFQSRRPNTSFCFLDIRSPGLGDTAMYLCATSSGQGGSKETQYFGPGTRLLVL.

CDR3 nucleotides: TGTGCCAGCAGCTTGGGACAGGCAGTTGGCAGAGACGAGCAGTACTTC. Translating it yields CASSLGQAVGRDEQYF. The chain joins TRBV5-5 to TRBJ2-7; possibly TRBD1 for D (6 bases). V was shortened by 0 bases and J by 5 bases, with 18 bases between the two germline ends. CDR1 is SGHKS and CDR2 is YYEKEE in the germline V gene (reference sequence). The CDR3 is 16 amino acids.

This chain connects TRBV29-1 to TRBJ2-5; unclear D gene. V gave up 4 bases and J gave up 3 bases, with 9 bases separating them. The CDR3 loop spans 12 amino acids. Germline assignment: CDR1 SQVTM and CDR2 ANQGSEA. CDR3 nucleotides: TGCAGCGTTGGAAGGAGTGAAGAGACCCAGTACTTC. It yields the protein CSVGRSEETQYF.

This clone was detected only a few times. The chain joins TRBV6-1 to TRBJ2-7; 7 nucleotides match TRBD2. With 8 bases clipped from V and 2 bases from J, the junction kept 12 bases outside the gene matches. The CDR3 is 15 amino acids. CDR1 and CDR2 (germline): MNHNS, SASEGT. The CDR3 reads CASLSPGGGAYEQYF. CDR3 nucleotides: TGTGCCAGCTTGTCCCCAGGTGGGGGGGCCTACGAGCAGTACTTC.

V is TRBV19 and J is TRBJ2-7; D may be TRBD1 (6 bases). The length of the CDR3 is 12 residues. Germline V gene lookup returns CDR1 LNHDA and CDR2 SQIVND (reference sequence). V gave up 3 bases and J gave up 4 bases, with 7 bases separating them. CDR3 sequence reads: CASSMDRYEQYF. The CDR3 coding sequence is TGTGCCAGTAGTATGGACAGATACGAGCAGTACTTC.

The sample holds a few counts of this clone. This chain links TRBV2 with TRBJ1-4; the D gene is possibly TRBD1 (6 bases). The CDR3 sequence is 14 residues long. The germline V and J ends were trimmed by 3 bases and 4 bases, with 9 bases remaining between them. Germline CDR1 and CDR2: SNHLY and FYNNEI. CDR3 nucleotide sequence: TGTGCCAGCAGTGATAGGGGGAGTAATGAAAAACTGTTTTTT. It yields the protein CASSDRGSNEKLFF.

The rearrangement uses TRBV6-1 and TRBJ2-2, with no clear D. Trimming took 6 bases from V and 6 from J, leaving 14 bases between them. Per germline, CDR1 MNHNS and CDR2 SASEGT. The CDR3 contains 14 residues. The CDR3 DNA is TGTGCCAGCAGCCCCAAAGGCTGGGCCGGGGAGCTGTTTTTT. This encodes CASSPKGWAGELFF.

The V call is TRBV11-2, the J call TRBJ2-7; TRBD2 aligns across 8 bases. Germline-derived CDR1 and CDR2 are SGHAT and FQNNGV. The J segment lost 3 bases and the V segment lost 3 bases, leaving 7 bases of the junction unmatched. This CDR3 is 15 amino acids long. The CDR3 sequence is CASSFKRGPNYEQYF. CDR3 nucleotides: TGTGCCAGCAGCTTCAAGCGGGGGCCTAACTACGAGCAGTACTTC.

V is TRBV6-6 and J is TRBJ1-2, with D unresolved. The CDR3 spans 13 residues. The V end lost 2 bases, the J end lost 4 bases, and 8 bases lay between the germline ends. Germline V lookup: CDR1 MNHNY, CDR2 SVGAGI (reference sequence). Here the CDR3 DNA reads TGTGCCAGCAGTTACGAAGGTGCCTATGGCTACACCTTC. Translation gives CASSYEGAYGYTF.

This rearrangement joins TRBV19 to TRBJ1-4, with D uncertain. CDR3 size: 14 residues. V was trimmed by 7 bases and J by 0 bases, leaving 9 bases between them. The germline V gene encodes CDR1 LNHDA and CDR2 SQIVND (reference sequence). CDR3 DNA sequence: TGTGCCAGTACTAACGGAGCAACTAATGAAAAACTGTTTTTT. Protein: CASTNGATNEKLFF.

This clone showed up just a few times. The chain combines TRBV2 with TRBJ1-1, with 7 bases identical to TRBD1. Germline V gene sequence: CDR1 SNHLY, CDR2 FYNNEI. CDR3 length: 14 amino acids. With 5 bases clipped from V and 0 bases from J, the junction kept 3 bases outside the gene matches. CDR3 region: CASSRQGVNTEAFF. In DNA, the CDR3 is TGTGCCAGCAGTCGACAGGGAGTGAACACTGAAGCTTTCTTT.

V usage is TRBV10-3 and J usage is TRBJ1-5; 9 positions match TRBD1. Germline CDR1 and CDR2: ENHRY and SYGVKD. The CDR3 sequence is 21 residues long. The V segment lost 9 bases and the J segment 0 bases; nucleotides outside the gene matches: 24. CDR3 sequence (DNA): TGTGCCATTCAACAGGGGGCTCCAAGGGCCCGTGGGGACCGTAGCAATCAGCCCCAGCATTTT. It is translated as CAIQQGAPRARGDRSNQPQHF.

The V and J genes are TRBV6-1 and TRBJ1-5, with 9 bases identical to TRBD1. Germline V gene sequence: CDR1 MNHNS, CDR2 SASEGT. V lost 2 bases, J lost 0 bases, and 8 bases stayed unmatched. The CDR3 spans 18 residues. The CDR3 DNA reads TGTGCCAGCAGTGAATTGGACAGGGGCCTTTATAGCAATCAGCCCCAGCATTTT. It yields the protein CASSELDRGLYSNQPQHF.

V usage is TRBV29-1 and J usage is TRBJ1-1; D ambiguous. Trimming pared 4 bases from V and 4 bases from J, leaving 13 bases between. This CDR3 contains 13 residues. Germline CDR1 and CDR2: SQVTM and ANQGSEA. The CDR3 loop reads CSVGGIEGTEAFF. The CDR3 DNA follows: TGCAGCGTTGGGGGAATTGAGGGCACTGAAGCTTTCTTT.